One T cell receptor beta chain is described in this entry. Its antigen remains unknown. Documented time point: patch test 1, 2 weeks after DPC sensitization. As to treatment: therapeutic diphenylcyclopropenone sensitization with weekly scalp DPC. This sample was taken from a study of human T cells and chemical hapten exposure. Study-level points and caveats: Expanded TCRs formed significantly more large CDR3 similarity clusters than controls.

This CDR3 is built from 12 residues. Germline V CDR1 and CDR2: SGHNT, YENEEA. The V end was cut by 8 bases, the J end by 6 bases, with 14 bases between. In the original processing: The number of TCRs in each sample had a median of approximately 93,000 and spanned about 23,224 to 690,600. MiXCR, run by TCRdb on the RACE reads, gives a single entry per CDR3 protein. These V and J calls rely on TCRdb rather than the paper's analysis. The sample includes about 120,000 distinct CDR3 sequences, approximately 13% seen only once; the top ten take around 0.84%. The chain links TRBV11-3 to TRBJ2-7, with no clear D. Sequenced here: whole blood, sampled in connection with sensitization to the hapten diphenylcyclopropenone (DPC). The TCR was taken from a young man with alopecia areata. Some clones in this sample may be carry-over from other donors' samples. The CDR3 nucleotides are TGTGCCAGCTTGAAGAAGCGTGGCGAGCAGTACTTC. Translating it yields CASLKKRGEQYF.